The next 31 T cell receptor beta chains were all read from a single sample in a study of blood T cell repertoires in COVID-19. Here immunoSEQ multiplex PCR was the method, and the copy in TCRdb shows in-frame clones only, minus some. This table has 150,000 to 200,000 clones, under 85% appearing once. The sequenced sample was PBMCs or T cells enriched from blood (not recorded which). These receptors were taken from a man in his fifties or sixties who had recovered from COVID-19.

The chain is built from TRBV27 and TRBJ1-4, with 7 bases aligning to TRBD1. With 6 bases clipped from V and 5 bases from J, the junction kept 12 bases outside the gene matches. Germline values: CDR1 MNHEY, CDR2 SMNVEV (reference sequence). The CDR3 consists of 16 residues. CDR3 DNA sequence: TGTGCCAGCAGGCGAGGGACAGTCAGTTCAAATGAAAAACTGTTTTTT. Its translation is CASRRGTVSSNEKLFF.

This sequence joins TRBV10-2 and TRBJ2-5, with TRBD2 identical over 8 bases. V shed 6 bases, J shed 7 bases, and the junction held 7 bases outside the gene matches. There are 13 residues in the CDR3. Per germline, CDR1 WSHSY and CDR2 SAAADI. The CDR3, as DNA: TGCGCCAGCAGGCCGGGGGGGCCGGGGACCCAGTACTTC. The encoded protein is CASRPGGPGTQYF.

The chain joins TRBV6-5 to TRBJ1-3; possibly TRBD1 for D (5 bases). V was clipped by 0 bases and J by 0 bases, with 9 bases between them. CDR1 MNHEY and CDR2 SVGAGI come from the germline V gene. This CDR3 region has 16 residues. CDR3 sequence (DNA): TGTGCCAGCAGTTACTCTAACAGGCTCTCTGGAAACACCATATATTTT. The encoded protein is CASSYSNRLSGNTIYF.

The chain joins TRBV4-3 to TRBJ1-6, with D tentatively TRBD1 (6 bases). The V end was cut by 0 bases, the J end by 6 bases, with 18 bases between. Germline loops: CDR1 LGHNA, CDR2 YSLEER. This CDR3 comprises 18 residues. This CDR3 reads CASSQDVDVGRGNSPLHF. In nucleotides, the CDR3 is TGCGCCAGCAGCCAAGATGTAGATGTCGGCAGGGGTAATTCACCCCTCCACTTT.

The V and J genes are TRBV6-5 and TRBJ1-5, with D perhaps TRBD1 (5 bases). Germline V gene lookup returns CDR1 MNHEY and CDR2 SVGAGI. The V gene lost 2 bases and the J gene lost 7 bases, with 9 bases spanning the gap. This CDR3 contains 13 residues. CDR3 sequence: CASSYMAGQPQHF. For the CDR3, the DNA is TGTGCCAGCAGTTACATGGCAGGGCAGCCCCAGCATTTT.

This chain uses TRBV18 with TRBJ1-4, with TRBD1 identical over 9 bases. CDR3 size: 15 residues. V shed 4 bases, J shed 7 bases, and the junction held 7 bases outside the gene matches. Germline CDR1 KGHSH, CDR2 LQKENI. CDR3: CASSLPGQGAEKLFF. The DNA of the CDR3 is TGTGCCAGCTCACTTCCGGGACAGGGTGCTGAAAAACTGTTTTTT.

J is TRBJ1-2 and V is TRBV14; D may be TRBD1 (5 bases). Trimming cost V 2 bases and J 7 bases, with 8 bases left between them. CDR3 length equals 12 residues. Looked up from germline, CDR1 is SGHDN and CDR2 is FVKESK. The CDR3 reads CASSQSQGGYTF. The CDR3 DNA reads TGTGCCAGCAGCCAAAGCCAGGGTGGCTACACCTTC. Supplemented by reference TRBV14 and TRBJ1-2, the full variable domain reads EAGVTQFPSHSVIEKGQTVTLRCDPISGHDNLYWYRRVMGKEIKFLLHFVKESKQDESGMPNNRFLAERTGGTYSTLKVQPAELEDSGVYFCASSQSQGGYTFGSGTRLTVV.

The V and J genes are TRBV6-5 and TRBJ1-2; 9 positions agree with TRBD1. Germline CDR1 MNHEY, CDR2 SVGAGI. The CDR3 runs to 14 residues. V shed 7 bases and J 7 bases; nucleotides not matched to a gene: 10. The CDR3 region is CASIAQGAKGGYTF. CDR3 nucleotides: TGTGCCAGCATAGCACAGGGGGCGAAGGGTGGCTACACCTTC.

The chain uses TRBV5-1 and TRBJ1-1; 7 bases match TRBD1. Losses at the gene ends were 0 bases for V and 3 bases for J; bases not matched to a gene: 8. Germline V gene data show CDR1 as SGHRS and CDR2 as YFSETQ. The CDR3 is 16 amino acids. CDR3 protein: CASSLGGQILDTEAFF. The CDR3 coding sequence is TGCGCCAGCAGCTTGGGGGGACAGATTCTGGACACTGAAGCTTTCTTT.

The J gene is TRBJ1-5, the V gene TRBV4-1, with 7 bases that match TRBD1. The CDR3 loop spans 16 amino acids. With 3 bases clipped from V and 2 bases from J, the junction kept 7 bases outside the gene matches. CDR1 is MGHRA and CDR2 is YSYEKL in the germline V gene. The CDR3 DNA sequence: TGCGCCAGCAGCCAGGAACAGGGGACTGGCAATCAGCCCCAGCATTTT. This codes for CASSQEQGTGNQPQHF.

The chain links TRBV18 to TRBJ1-4; D is perhaps TRBD1 (5 bases). V lost 2 bases and J 9 bases, leaving 16 bases between the germline ends. Germline V CDR1 and CDR2: KGHSH, LQKENI. The CDR3 extends over 15 amino acids. CDR3 residues: CASSPVSQGRQKLFF. The CDR3 coding sequence is TGTGCCAGCTCACCAGTGTCGCAGGGTCGCCAAAAACTGTTTTTT. The full variable domain, in which reference TRBV18 and TRBJ1-4 provide the parts outside the CDR3, is NAGVMQNPRHLVRRRGQEARLRCSPMKGHSHVYWYRQLPEEGLKFMVYLQKENIIDESGMPKERFSAEFPKEGPSILRIQQVVRGDSAAYFCASSPVSQGRQKLFFGSGTQLSVL.

The chain combines TRBV10-3 with TRBJ2-1; 7 bases fit TRBD1. V was pared by 2 bases and J by 0 bases, with 7 bases of the junction left unmatched. The CDR3 loop spans 17 amino acids. The V gene's germline CDR1 is ENHRY and CDR2 SYGVKD. CDR3 amino acids: CAISEDSGTASYNEQFF. CDR3 nucleotides: TGTGCCATCAGTGAGGATTCCGGGACAGCCTCCTACAATGAGCAGTTCTTC.

V and J are TRBV14 and TRBJ2-5, with D possibly matching TRBD2 (6 bases). The germline V and J ends were trimmed by 4 bases and 4 bases, with 16 bases remaining between them. This CDR3 is 15 amino acids long. The germline V gene has CDR1 SGHDN and CDR2 FVKESK. The CDR3 loop reads CASSPPGWGVETQYF. In DNA form, the CDR3 reads TGTGCCAGCAGCCCCCCCGGGTGGGGGGTAGAGACCCAGTACTTC.

This clone was counted a single time. The J gene is TRBJ1-1, the V gene TRBV19, with D possibly TRBD1 on 6 matching bases. CDR1 and CDR2 (germline): LNHDA, SQIVND (reference sequence). The CDR3 covers 13 residues. The V gene lost 6 bases and the J gene lost 1 base, with 9 bases spanning the gap. The CDR3 nucleotides are TGTGCCAGTAGCCGGACAGAGAACACTGAAGCTTTCTTT. Translation gives CASSRTENTEAFF.

The chain recombines TRBV2 with TRBJ1-2; 8 nucleotides match TRBD1. The CDR3 runs to 13 residues. After removal of 5 bases from V and 8 bases from J, the junction contained 7 bases not matched to a gene. CDR1 SNHLY and CDR2 FYNNEI come from the germline V gene. The CDR3 coding sequence is TGTGCCAGCAGTCGAGACAGGGGCCCGGGCTACACCTTC. Amino acids: CASSRDRGPGYTF.

The chain is built from TRBV9 and TRBJ2-7; 9 bases align to TRBD1. This CDR3 spans 14 amino acids. V dropped 4 bases and J dropped 5; count of bases not matched to a gene: 7. Germline V gives CDR1 SGDLS, CDR2 YYNGEE. CDR3 residues: CASSTSGTGHEQYF. For the CDR3, the DNA is TGTGCCAGCAGCACATCCGGGACAGGGCACGAGCAGTACTTC.

This clone has more than one count but fewer than ten. The chain has TRBV12-1 and TRBJ1-4. TRBV12-1 is assigned pseudogene status. This CDR3 comprises 15 residues. The CDR3 DNA is TGTGCCAGCACCCCGAGGCACCCAACTAATGAAAAACTGTTTTTT. Amino acids: CASTPRHPTNEKLFF.

The chain recombines TRBV24-1 with TRBJ2-1, with TRBD2 identical over 9 bases. Germline V gene lookup returns CDR1 KGHDR and CDR2 SFDVKD. The CDR3 runs to 16 residues. Trimming at V came to 3 bases and at J to 2 bases, leaving 4 bases not matched to a gene. In nucleotides, the CDR3 is TGTGCCACCAGTGATCGAGAGCGGGGGGCCTACAATGAGCAGTTCTTC. Translating it yields CATSDRERGAYNEQFF.

This clone was found a few times. The V and J genes are TRBV10-3 and TRBJ1-5; 8 bases map to TRBD1. CDR3 size: 15 residues. From germline, CDR1 is ENHRY and CDR2 SYGVKD. With V trimmed by 3 bases and J by 8 bases, 9 bases remained unmatched. The CDR3 protein is CAISDGGQVGEPQHF. For the CDR3, the DNA is TGTGCCATCAGTGATGGGGGACAGGTCGGAGAGCCCCAGCATTTT.

This clone has a single count. The rearrangement joins TRBV3-1 (or the pseudogene TRBV3-2) to TRBJ2-3, with 7 nucleotides matching TRBD1. CDR1 and CDR2 (germline): LGHDT, YNNKEL (reference sequence). This CDR3 contains 16 residues. Losses at the gene ends were 6 bases for V and 5 bases for J; bases not matched to a gene: 14. CDR3 sequence: CASSSRQGVFRDTQYF. Here the CDR3 DNA reads TGTGCCAGCAGTTCAAGGCAGGGGGTTTTTAGAGATACGCAGTATTTT.

The chain joins TRBV20-1 to TRBJ1-6; no clear D. CDR3 length: 12 amino acids. V gave up 3 bases and J gave up 13 bases, with 13 bases separating them. Per germline, CDR1 DFQATT and CDR2 SNEGSKA (reference sequence). This chain's CDR3 is CSASMAAGPLHF. As DNA, the CDR3 is TGCAGTGCTAGTATGGCCGCCGGGCCCCTCCACTTT.

The chain couples TRBV5-1 to TRBJ2-1; TRBD2 agrees at 16 bases. V trimming: 4 bases; J trimming: 4 bases; junction bases outside the gene matches: 8. The germline V gene encodes CDR1 SGHRS and CDR2 YFSETQ. CDR3 length: 18 amino acids. Here the CDR3 DNA reads TGCGCCAGCAGCCCTACAGGGACTAGCGGGGGGGGATACAATGAGCAGTTCTTC. This codes for CASSPTGTSGGGYNEQFF.

This rearrangement joins TRBV5-1 to TRBJ1-6; 7 nucleotides align to TRBD1. The CDR3 spans 16 residues. The V and J ends lost 4 bases and 7 bases, in that order; junction bases with no gene match: 11. Germline V gene data show CDR1 as SGHRS and CDR2 as YFSETQ. This CDR3 is CASSQTDRAGNSPLHF. The CDR3 nucleotides read TGCGCCAGCAGCCAGACCGACAGGGCGGGGAATTCACCCCTCCACTTT.

The chain joins TRBV6-2 or TRBV6-3 to TRBJ1-1, with TRBD1 matching over 9 bases. V shed 5 bases and J 5 bases; nucleotides not matched to a gene: 6. The CDR3 consists of 14 residues. The germline CDR1 and CDR2 sequences are MNHEY and SVGEGT. CDR3 in DNA: TGTGCCAGCAGTGACCGACAGGGGGGAACTGAAGCTTTCTTT. Residues: CASSDRQGGTEAFF.

As DNA, the CDR3 is TGTGCCAGCAGCCCGGGAACTACAGGGAATAATGAAAAACTGTTTTTT. Its protein product is CASSPGTTGNNEKLFF. The chain is built from TRBV11-2 and TRBJ1-4, with D possibly TRBD1 on 6 matching bases. The CDR3 is made up of 16 amino acids. The V end was cut by 5 bases, the J end by 4 bases, with 17 bases between. Germline V gene sequence: CDR1 SGHAT, CDR2 FQNNGV.

This clone was counted once. This rearrangement joins TRBV5-5 to TRBJ1-1, with no clear D. V was shortened by 4 bases and J by 3 bases, with 10 bases between the two germline ends. Germline values: CDR1 SGHKS, CDR2 YYEKEE (reference sequence). The CDR3 runs to 13 residues. The DNA for the CDR3 is TGTGCCAGCAGCACCTACACAGACACTGAAGCTTTCTTT. Protein product: CASSTYTDTEAFF.

The count of this clone is one. The rearrangement uses TRBV29-1 and TRBJ2-5; perhaps TRBD2 as D (6 bases). Between the trimmed V and J ends, which lost 2 bases and 9 bases, there was a span of 16 bases. This CDR3 has 13 residues. Per germline, CDR1 SQVTM and CDR2 ANQGSEA. CDR3: CSVETGEPGAQYF. Written as DNA, the CDR3 is TGCAGCGTTGAAACGGGGGAACCGGGGGCCCAGTACTTC.

The rearrangement links TRBV27 to TRBJ1-4, with unresolved D. Germline V gene lookup returns CDR1 MNHEY and CDR2 SMNVEV (reference sequence). Trimming left V 2 bases short and J 0 bases short, with 7 bases between. The length of the CDR3 is 15 residues. CDR3 sequence (DNA): TGTGCCAGCAGTTTACGACGGGCAACTAATGAAAAACTGTTTTTT. As protein: CASSLRRATNEKLFF. The complete variable domain, with remaining parts taken from reference TRBV27 and TRBJ1-4, reads EAQVTQNPRYLITVTGKKLTVTCSQNMNHEYMSWYRQDPGLGLRQIYYSMNVEVTDKGDVPEGYKVSRKEKRNFPLILESPSPNQTSLYFCASSLRRATNEKLFFGSGTQLSVL.

The gene calls are TRBV3-1 (or the pseudogene TRBV3-2) and TRBJ1-1, with 8 bases matching TRBD1. This CDR3 has 15 amino acids. V lost 4 bases, J lost 1 base, and 5 bases stayed unmatched. Germline V CDR1 and CDR2: LGHDT, YNNKEL (reference sequence). CDR3 amino acids: CASSPGGAENTEAFF. DNA of the CDR3: TGTGCCAGCAGCCCAGGGGGCGCAGAGAACACTGAAGCTTTCTTT.

The chain has TRBV30 and TRBJ1-5; D is uncertain. With 0 bases removed from V and 1 base from J, the gap between germline ends came to 10 bases. Germline assignment: CDR1 GTSNPN and CDR2 SVGIG (reference sequence). The CDR3 contains 15 residues. The DNA for the CDR3 is TGTGCCTGGAGTGTATCAGACGGGAGCAATCAGCCCCAGCATTTT. It codes for CAWSVSDGSNQPQHF.

The chain links TRBV5-1 to TRBJ1-1; 9 positions agree with TRBD1. V lost 1 base, J lost 6 bases, and 4 bases stayed unmatched. Germline assignment: CDR1 SGHRS and CDR2 YFSETQ. The CDR3 runs to 14 residues. The CDR3 region is CASSLQQGAPEAFF. CDR3 nucleotide sequence: TGCGCCAGCAGCTTGCAACAGGGGGCCCCTGAAGCTTTCTTT.